These 31 T cell receptor beta chains came from one sample sequenced in a study of cytomegalovirus exposure and HLA in healthy donors. Amplification used 60 Vbeta primers and 13 Jbeta primers. Method: immunoSEQ multiplex PCR; TCRdb's copy keeps in-frame clones and lacks some. The sample yields some 150,000 clones, roughly three quarters seen once. Sequenced material: PBMCs. Source of these receptors: a human donor in good health.

The chain recombines TRBV19 with TRBJ2-3; D unclear. Germline CDR1 is LNHDA and CDR2 is SQIVND (reference sequence). The CDR3 covers 14 residues. The V gene lost 5 bases and the J gene lost 0 bases, with 9 bases spanning the gap. CDR3 DNA sequence: TGTGCCAGTAGTTCAACTCCTAGCACAGATACGCAGTATTTT. It yields the protein CASSSTPSTDTQYF.

The chain has TRBV30 and TRBJ2-3; the D is unclear. The CDR3 covers 14 residues. V was clipped by 1 base and J by 2 bases, with 10 bases between them. Germline lookup yields CDR1 GTSNPN and CDR2 SVGIG (reference sequence). CDR3 loop: CAWSGDLSTDTQYF. The CDR3 bases are TGTGCCTGGAGTGGAGATCTCTCCACAGATACGCAGTATTTT. The whole variable domain, filled in from reference TRBV30 and TRBJ2-3, reads SQTIHQWPATLVQPVGSPLSLECTVEGTSNPNLYWYRQAAGRGLQLLFYSVGIGQISSEVPQNLSASRPQDRQFILSSKKLLLSDSGFYLCAWSGDLSTDTQYFGPGTRLTVL.

This clone occurred a few times. V and J are TRBV6-5 and TRBJ1-5; tentative D call: TRBD1 (6 bases). The CDR3 covers 13 residues. V dropped 4 bases and J dropped 4 bases, with 8 bases sitting between them. CDR1 and CDR2 from the germline V gene are MNHEY and SVGAGI. The CDR3 is CASSFQGNQPQHF. In DNA, the CDR3 is TGTGCCAGCAGTTTCCAGGGGAATCAGCCCCAGCATTTT.

Worth noting for this clone: One end of the junction fails to match germline, which may point to a read error. The gene calls are TRBV4-2 and TRBJ2-1, with D perhaps TRBD1 (5 bases). The germline V gene has CDR1 LGHNA and CDR2 YNFKEQ. There are 13 residues in the CDR3. CDR3 region: CASSQDLDNGQFF. CDR3 sequence (DNA): TGTGCCAGCAGCCAAGATCTGGACAATGGGCAGTTCTTC.

The V and J genes are TRBV10-1 and TRBJ2-3, with 12 bases that match TRBD2. CDR1 and CDR2 from the germline V gene are WNHNN and SYGVQD (reference sequence). The CDR3 runs to 15 residues. The junction had 5 bases not matched to a gene; V was cut back by 5 bases and J by 5 bases. The CDR3: CASSITSGGRDTQYF. The CDR3 coding sequence is TGCGCCAGCAGTATCACTAGCGGGGGGAGAGATACGCAGTATTTT.

The genes are TRBV7-8 and TRBJ1-4; D remains ambiguous. The CDR3 sequence is 17 residues long. V dropped 3 bases and J dropped 2 bases, with 16 bases sitting between them. Germline lookup yields CDR1 SGHVS and CDR2 FQNEAQ. In DNA form, the CDR3 reads TGTGCCAGCAGCTTCAGCTCCAAAGGGAGGACTAATGAAAAACTGTTTTTT. This gives the protein CASSFSSKGRTNEKLFF.

V gene TRBV10-3 combines with J gene TRBJ2-7; 7 positions match TRBD2. Looked up from germline, CDR1 is ENHRY and CDR2 is SYGVKD. There are 15 residues in the CDR3. V trimming: 8 bases; J trimming: 1 base; junction bases outside the gene matches: 11. The CDR3 loop reads CAISGGDRHSYEQYF. The CDR3 DNA reads TGTGCCATCTCTGGGGGGGATAGACATTCCTACGAGCAGTACTTC.

As for this clone: Different DNA sequences within this sample yield the same CDR3. This rearrangement joins TRBV14 to TRBJ1-2; D is uncertain. The CDR3 is made up of 14 amino acids. V dropped 0 bases and J dropped 2 bases, with 7 bases sitting between them. Germline V gene sequence: CDR1 SGHDN, CDR2 FVKESK. The CDR3 DNA reads TGTGCCAGCAGCCAAGATCCGAGCAACTATGGCTACACCTTC. This encodes CASSQDPSNYGYTF.

This clone came up a few times. The rearrangement links TRBV6-1 to TRBJ1-1; D gene uncertain. V lost 6 bases, J lost 2 bases, and 10 bases lay in between. The CDR3 totals 13 residues. The germline V gene has CDR1 MNHNS and CDR2 SASEGT. The CDR3 region is CASRSSRNTEAFF. DNA for the CDR3: TGTGCCAGCAGAAGTAGTCGAAACACTGAAGCTTTCTTT.

J is TRBJ1-4 and V is TRBV7-9, with D possibly being TRBD1 (5 bases). Germline CDR1 SEHNR, CDR2 FQNEAQ (reference sequence). The CDR3 runs to 15 residues. Trimming pared 5 bases from V and 3 bases from J, leaving 13 bases between. CDR3 sequence reads: CASSGQGAANEKLFF. CDR3 bases: TGTGCCAGCAGCGGGCAGGGTGCTGCTAATGAAAAACTGTTTTTT.

This chain uses TRBV6-5 with TRBJ1-1, with D possibly being TRBD1 (6 bases). V gave up 5 bases and J gave up 5 bases, with 12 bases separating them. The CDR3 covers 13 residues. From germline, CDR1 is MNHEY and CDR2 SVGAGI. The CDR3 nucleotides read TGTGCCAGCAGTCGGACAGTCGGGACTGAAGCTTTCTTT. Protein: CASSRTVGTEAFF.

CDR3 sequence reads: CASSSRRGQSNTGELFF. The DNA for the CDR3 is TGTGCCAGCAGCTCTCGCAGGGGGCAATCAAACACCGGGGAGCTGTTTTTT. The chain combines TRBV7-3 with TRBJ2-2, with TRBD1 matching over 8 bases. Germline V gives CDR1 SGHTA, CDR2 FQGTGA. This CDR3 is built from 17 residues. V shed 4 bases and J 2 bases; nucleotides not matched to a gene: 9.

For this clone: A junction boundary mismatches the germline segment, possibly from a read error. V and J are TRBV15 and TRBJ1-5, with TRBD1 as a possible D gene (5 bases). This CDR3 is 15 amino acids long. Germline CDR1 LNHNV, CDR2 YYDKDF (reference sequence). The CDR3 DNA reads TGTGCCACCAGCCGAGAGGGGCTTAGCAATCAGCCCCAGCATTTT. Translated: CATSREGLSNQPQHF.

The CDR3 nucleotides are TGTGCCAGTGCGACAGACGATGAGCAGTTCTTC. Translating gives CASATDDEQFF. The gene calls are TRBV19 and TRBJ2-1, with D possibly matching TRBD1 (5 bases). The V and J ends lost 8 bases and 8 bases respectively, with 10 bases between them. The CDR3 length is 11 residues. The germline V gene encodes CDR1 LNHDA and CDR2 SQIVND (reference sequence). Complete variable domain (other parts from reference TRBV19 and TRBJ2-1): DGGITQSPKYLFRKEGQNVTLSCEQNLNHDAMYWYRQDPGQGLRLIYYSQIVNDFQKGDIAEGYSVSREKKESFPLTVTSAQKNPTAFYLCASATDDEQFFGPGTRLTVL.

CDR3 protein: CATTGVSGNTIYF. CDR3 sequence (DNA): TGTGCCACCACAGGGGTCTCTGGAAACACCATATATTTT. The chain recombines TRBV2 with TRBJ1-3; 7 bases agree with TRBD1. Germline V gives CDR1 SNHLY, CDR2 FYNNEI. CDR3 length: 13 residues. Trimming at V came to 10 bases and at J to 0 bases, leaving 3 bases not matched to a gene.

The genes are TRBV18 and TRBJ2-6, with no clear D. The CDR3 spans 18 residues. The germline V gene has CDR1 KGHSH and CDR2 LQKENI. V was shortened by 1 base and J by 3 bases, with 16 bases between the two germline ends. CDR3 region: CASSPLAGPALGANVLTF. The CDR3 nucleotides read TGTGCCAGCTCACCACTGGCAGGTCCCGCTCTTGGGGCCAACGTCCTGACTTTC.

This clone has a single count. J is TRBJ2-2 and V is TRBV10-3; TRBD2 matches 14 bases. This CDR3 spans 16 amino acids. CDR1 is ENHRY and CDR2 is SYGVKD in the germline V gene. Unmatched junction bases numbered 5, after V lost 6 bases and J lost 5 bases. For the CDR3, the DNA is TGTGCCATCAGGGGGGGGACTAGCGGGAGTACCGGGGAGCTGTTTTTT. This translates into CAIRGGTSGSTGELFF.

A few counts support this clone. The gene calls are TRBV7-9 and TRBJ2-7; 10 bases fit TRBD2. Germline lookup yields CDR1 SEHNR and CDR2 FQNEAQ (reference sequence). The CDR3 totals 16 residues. V shed 2 bases, J shed 5 bases, and the junction held 9 bases outside the gene matches. CDR3 DNA: TGTGCCAGCAGCTTAACGGCTAGCGGGGGACTACACGAGCAGTACTTC. This encodes CASSLTASGGLHEQYF.

The V gene is TRBV20-1, the J gene TRBJ2-1; no firm D call. The ends were cut back, 3 bases at V and 3 bases at J, with 3 bases in the middle. The V gene's germline CDR1 is DFQATT and CDR2 SNEGSKA (reference sequence). The CDR3 is made up of 11 amino acids. The chain's CDR3 is CSASSYNEQFF. The CDR3 DNA is TGCAGTGCTAGCAGCTACAATGAGCAGTTCTTC.

This sequence joins TRBV4-3 and TRBJ2-2, with D possibly TRBD2 on 6 matching bases. The V end was cut by 4 bases, the J end by 5 bases, with 8 bases between. In germline, CDR1 is LGHNA, CDR2 YSLEER. The CDR3 runs to 13 residues. CDR3 residues: CASSPGRTGELFF. DNA for the CDR3: TGCGCCAGCAGCCCGGGGAGGACCGGGGAGCTGTTTTTT.

The chain has TRBV14 and TRBJ2-5; 10 bases align to TRBD2. Germline assignment: CDR1 SGHDN and CDR2 FVKESK. Germline trimming cut 4 bases from V and 7 bases from J; bases unmatched to any gene: 21. The CDR3 contains 19 residues. CDR3 amino acids: CASSLASGRGGAALGTQYF. The CDR3 DNA is TGTGCCAGCAGCCTCGCTAGCGGGAGAGGAGGTGCCGCCCTGGGGACCCAGTACTTC.

The CDR3 nucleotides are TGTGCCAGTAGTATTAGCTTGACAGGGGTTTTTCAGCCCCAGCATTTT. This sequence encodes CASSISLTGVFQPQHF. The genes are TRBV19 and TRBJ1-5; 8 bases align to TRBD1. CDR1 and CDR2 (germline): LNHDA, SQIVND (reference sequence). The trim removed 3 bases at V and 6 bases at J, leaving 10 bases unmatched. This CDR3 is 16 amino acids long.

This clone was counted between two and nine times. The chain combines TRBV27 with TRBJ2-7; 7 nucleotides agree with TRBD1. The CDR3 consists of 14 residues. Losses at the gene ends were 5 bases for V and 3 bases for J; bases not matched to a gene: 7. CDR1 is MNHEY and CDR2 is SMNVEV in the germline V gene (reference sequence). CDR3 protein: CASSPRTGLYEQYF. The CDR3, as DNA: TGTGCCAGCAGTCCCCGGACAGGTCTCTACGAGCAGTACTTC.

The V call is TRBV9, the J call TRBJ2-3, with 11 bases that match TRBD1. Germline CDR1 reads SGDLS; CDR2 reads YYNGEE. The CDR3 runs 16 residues. With V trimmed by 4 bases and J by 1 base, 5 bases remained unmatched. CDR3 sequence (DNA): TGTGCCAGCAGCACGGGACAGGGGGTCGGCACAGATACGCAGTATTTT. Its protein product is CASSTGQGVGTDTQYF.

The chain combines TRBV6-6 with TRBJ2-4, with TRBD2 identical over 7 bases. Germline CDR1 reads MNHNY; CDR2 reads SVGAGI (reference sequence). The CDR3 totals 14 residues. J lost 8 bases, V lost 7 bases, and 11 bases had no gene match. The DNA of the CDR3 is TGTGCCAGCAACTATGGGGGGGTCCGGGACATTCAGTACTTC. Translated, it gives CASNYGGVRDIQYF.

The CDR3 DNA reads TGTGCCAGCAGTCTTGACAGGGGGTTTAACAATGAGCAGTTCTTC. This codes for CASSLDRGFNNEQFF. The chain couples TRBV28 to TRBJ2-1; 9 positions agree with TRBD1. The trim removed 5 bases at V and 5 bases at J, leaving 7 bases unmatched. The length of the CDR3 is 15 residues. Germline CDR1 MDHEN, CDR2 SYDVKM.

This clone has only one observation. The chain links TRBV10-3 to TRBJ2-5, with D possibly being TRBD1 (6 bases). Germline V CDR1 and CDR2: ENHRY, SYGVKD. Trimming left V 8 bases short and J 4 bases short, with 14 bases between. The CDR3 is 13 amino acids. CDR3 loop: CAIAPDSRETQYF. In DNA, the CDR3 is TGTGCCATCGCGCCGGACAGTCGAGAGACCCAGTACTTC.

The chain has TRBV7-3 and TRBJ2-2; 10 nucleotides align to TRBD2. CDR1 is SGHTA and CDR2 is FQGTGA in the germline V gene. J was trimmed by 6 bases and V by 2 bases; bases with no gene match: 3. There are 15 residues in the CDR3. CDR3 region: CASSLLAGAPGELFF. The CDR3 DNA reads TGTGCCAGCAGCTTACTAGCGGGAGCTCCCGGGGAGCTGTTTTTT.

This rearrangement joins TRBV6-6 to TRBJ2-1; 12 bases align to TRBD2. Germline V gene data show CDR1 as MNHNY and CDR2 as SVGAGI (reference sequence). The CDR3 extends over 16 amino acids. V was clipped by 5 bases and J by 6 bases; unmatched bases: 8. CDR3: CASSPTSGSFGNEQFF. The CDR3 nucleotides are TGTGCCAGCAGTCCGACTAGCGGGAGTTTCGGCAATGAGCAGTTCTTC.

Turning to this clone: Germline is not matched at one junction end, which may reflect a read error. CDR3 sequence: CASSINNEQFF. CDR3 bases: TGTGCCAGCAGCATAAACAATGAACAGTTCTTC. This rearrangement joins TRBV9 to TRBJ2-1; D uncertain. CDR1 is SGDLS, CDR2 YYNGEE, per germline. The CDR3 loop spans 11 amino acids.

V usage is TRBV14 and J usage is TRBJ1-2; 8 nucleotides agree with TRBD1. Germline CDR1 reads SGHDN; CDR2 reads FVKESK. Losses at the gene ends were 2 bases for V and 6 bases for J; bases not matched to a gene: 5. CDR3 size: 14 residues. CDR3 nucleotides: TGTGCCAGCAGCCAAAACAGGGGGAGGCATGGCTACACCTTC. It yields the protein CASSQNRGRHGYTF.